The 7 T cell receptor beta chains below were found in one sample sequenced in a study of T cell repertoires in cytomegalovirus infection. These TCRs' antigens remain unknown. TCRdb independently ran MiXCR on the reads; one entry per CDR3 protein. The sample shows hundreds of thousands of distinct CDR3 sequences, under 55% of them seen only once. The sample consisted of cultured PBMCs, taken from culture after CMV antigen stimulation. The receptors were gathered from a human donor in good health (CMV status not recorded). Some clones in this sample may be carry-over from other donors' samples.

The CDR3 region has the DNA TGTGCCAGCAGTTTATTAGGTGTGGGCTATGAGCAGTTCTTC. This sequence encodes CASSLLGVGYEQFF. The chain employs TRBV6-8 and TRBJ2-1; D remains ambiguous. The CDR3 spans 14 residues. Trimming stripped 4 bases from V and 8 bases from J, with 15 bases between. The germline V gene encodes CDR1 MNHGY and CDR2 SAAAGT.

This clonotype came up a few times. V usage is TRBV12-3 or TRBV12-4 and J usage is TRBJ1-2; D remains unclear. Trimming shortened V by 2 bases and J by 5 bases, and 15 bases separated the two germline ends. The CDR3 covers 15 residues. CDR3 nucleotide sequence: TGTGCCAGCAGTTTAAAGAACCTTATTACATATGGCTACACCTTC. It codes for CASSLKNLITYGYTF.

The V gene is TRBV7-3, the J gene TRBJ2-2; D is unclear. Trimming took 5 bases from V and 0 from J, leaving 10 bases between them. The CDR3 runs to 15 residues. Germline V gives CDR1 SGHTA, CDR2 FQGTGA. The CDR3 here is CASSPLPANTGELFF. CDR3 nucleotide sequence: TGTGCCAGCAGCCCCCTTCCCGCGAACACCGGGGAGCTGTTTTTT.

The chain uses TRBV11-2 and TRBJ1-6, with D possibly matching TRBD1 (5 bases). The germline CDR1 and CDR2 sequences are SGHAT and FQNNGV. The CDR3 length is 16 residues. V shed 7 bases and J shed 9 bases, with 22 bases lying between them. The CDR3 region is CASTPELGPLGSPLHF. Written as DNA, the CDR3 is TGTGCCAGCACCCCGGAGTTGGGGCCCCTCGGTTCACCCCTCCACTTT.

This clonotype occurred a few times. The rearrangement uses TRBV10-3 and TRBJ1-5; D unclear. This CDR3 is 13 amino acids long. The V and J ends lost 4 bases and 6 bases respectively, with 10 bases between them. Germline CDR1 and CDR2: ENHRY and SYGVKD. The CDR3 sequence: CAISGAESQPQHF. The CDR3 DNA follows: TGTGCCATCAGTGGGGCAGAGAGTCAGCCCCAGCATTTT.

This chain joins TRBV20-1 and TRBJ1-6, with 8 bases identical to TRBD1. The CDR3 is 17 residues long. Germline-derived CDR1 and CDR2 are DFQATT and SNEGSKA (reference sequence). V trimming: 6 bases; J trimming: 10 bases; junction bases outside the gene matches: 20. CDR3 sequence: CSAYRDRWLSDRSPLHF. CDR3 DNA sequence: TGCAGTGCCTACCGGGACAGGTGGTTATCCGATCGATCACCCCTCCACTTT.

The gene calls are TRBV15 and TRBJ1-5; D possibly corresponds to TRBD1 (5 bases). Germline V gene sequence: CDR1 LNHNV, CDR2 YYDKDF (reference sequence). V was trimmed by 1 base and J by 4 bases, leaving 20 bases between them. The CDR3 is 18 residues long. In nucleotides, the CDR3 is TGTGCCACCAGCAGAGGAGTTGTGGGCAGGGAGGAGAATCAGCCCCAGCATTTT. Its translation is CATSRGVVGREENQPQHF.